The 25 T cell receptor beta chains below were found in one sample sequenced in a study of blood T cell repertoires in COVID-19. Only in-frame clones appear in the TCRdb table, and some are missing; sequencing was by immunoSEQ multiplex PCR. Of more than 60,000 clones listed, about four fifths are singletons. The sample taken for sequencing was peripheral blood. The source of these receptors is a man in his fifties or sixties with acute or convalescent COVID-19.

The CDR3 spells CASSLEVAGSGQPQHF. Here the CDR3 DNA reads TGTGCCAGCAGCTTAGAAGTAGCCGGCAGCGGCCAGCCCCAGCATTTT. This chain links TRBV7-2 with TRBJ1-5, with D uncertain. Germline assignment: CDR1 SGHTA and CDR2 FQGNSA. The V end lost 1 base, the J end lost 7 bases, and 17 bases lay between the germline ends. CDR3 length: 16 amino acids.

The V and J genes are TRBV24-1 and TRBJ2-3; 10 bases map to TRBD2. The germline gives CDR1 KGHDR, CDR2 SFDVKD. V dropped 1 base and J dropped 0; count of bases not matched to a gene: 6. The CDR3 runs to 18 residues. CDR3 amino acids: CATSDFTGAGGSTDTQYF. As DNA, the CDR3 is TGTGCCACCAGTGATTTCACGGGAGCGGGGGGGAGCACAGATACGCAGTATTTT.

The rearrangement uses TRBV30 and TRBJ1-5; 9 nucleotides agree with TRBD1. Germline V gene lookup returns CDR1 GTSNPN and CDR2 SVGIG (reference sequence). The V and J ends lost 2 bases and 4 bases, in that order; junction bases with no gene match: 12. The CDR3 has 17 residues. CDR3 sequence: CAWSLSIGTGKNQPQHF. For the CDR3, the DNA is TGTGCCTGGAGTCTTTCAATCGGGACAGGGAAAAATCAGCCCCAGCATTTT.

J is TRBJ1-1 and V is TRBV12-3 or TRBV12-4, with D hard to call. V gave up 3 bases and J gave up 4 bases, with 9 bases separating them. There are 13 residues in the CDR3. CDR3 amino acids: CASSLGRGTEAFF. In nucleotides, the CDR3 is TGTGCCAGCAGTTTGGGTCGGGGCACTGAAGCTTTCTTT.

This rearrangement joins TRBV18 to TRBJ1-2; 11 bases map to TRBD1. Germline lookup yields CDR1 KGHSH and CDR2 LQKENI. The junction had 7 bases not matched to a gene; V was cut back by 6 bases and J by 7 bases. The CDR3 is 14 amino acids. CDR3 sequence (DNA): TGTGCCAGCTCGCGGACAGGGGGCAACAGTGGCTACACCTTC. Its protein is CASSRTGGNSGYTF.

Points on this clone: A read error may produce the germline difference seen at one junction end. The rearrangement links TRBV4-3 to TRBJ2-3; no firm D call. The CDR3 consists of 12 residues. The germline V gene has CDR1 LGHNA and CDR2 YSLEER. CDR3 sequence (DNA): TGCGCCAGCAGTCCAGGCACGGATACGCAGTATTTT. Translated: CASSPGTDTQYF.

V gene TRBV18 combines with J gene TRBJ1-5; 8 nucleotides line up with TRBD1. CDR1 and CDR2 (germline): KGHSH, LQKENI. V shed 6 bases, J shed 7 bases, and the junction held 8 bases outside the gene matches. The CDR3 runs 14 residues. The CDR3 coding sequence is TGTGCCAGCTCGCCCGGACAGGGAACACAGCCCCAGCATTTT. This sequence encodes CASSPGQGTQPQHF.

This clone showed up just a few times. CDR3 protein: CASSLYTLNTGELFF. CDR3 in DNA: TGTGCCAGCAGCTTATACACATTGAACACCGGGGAGCTGTTTTTT. The chain carries TRBV7-2 and TRBJ2-2; D is uncertain. The CDR3 length is 15 residues. From germline, CDR1 is SGHTA and CDR2 FQGNSA. With 2 bases removed from V and 1 base from J, the gap between germline ends came to 8 bases.

The V gene is TRBV19, the J gene TRBJ2-3, with D possibly TRBD2 on 5 matching bases. The CDR3 is 16 residues long. The V gene's germline CDR1 is LNHDA and CDR2 SQIVND (reference sequence). Deletions cut 3 bases from V and 3 bases from J, with 16 bases between. CDR3 nucleotide sequence: TGTGCCAGTAGTATGAGGACTGGCCGGCGTACAGATACGCAGTATTTT. Protein product: CASSMRTGRRTDTQYF.

Of note for this clone: The junction and the germline gene differ at one end; a read error may be behind it. V usage is TRBV7-3 and J usage is TRBJ2-3; 10 nucleotides match TRBD1. There are 17 residues in the CDR3. Per the germline V gene, CDR1 is SGHTA and CDR2 is FQGTGA. The CDR3 region is CASSLTGQGRRADTQYF. The CDR3 bases are TGTGCCAGCAGCCTAACGGGACAGGGGCGTCGGGCAGATACGCAGTATTTT.

V and J are TRBV5-4 and TRBJ2-5; possible D gene TRBD2, 6 bases. Trimming stripped 4 bases from V and 2 bases from J, with 18 bases between. CDR3 length: 16 residues. The germline gives CDR1 SGHNT, CDR2 YYREEE (reference sequence). The CDR3 sequence is CASSRVVGGGQETQYF. CDR3 bases: TGTGCCAGCAGCCGGGTGGTCGGGGGTGGGCAAGAGACCCAGTACTTC. Drawing the rest from reference TRBV5-4 and TRBJ2-5, the complete variable domain is ETGVTQSPTHLIKTRGQQVTLRCSSQSGHNTVSWYQQALGQGPQFIFQYYREEENGRGNFPPRFSGLQFPNYSSELNVNALELDDSALYLCASSRVVGGGQETQYFGPGTRLLVL.

The chain recombines TRBV7-2 with TRBJ2-7; 10 positions match TRBD2. V lost 5 bases to trimming and J lost 6 bases; unmatched junction nucleotides: 7. CDR1 SGHTA and CDR2 FQGNSA come from the germline V gene. The CDR3 runs 14 residues. The CDR3 region has the DNA TGTGCCAGCAGCCGGACTAGCGGAGGCGGCGAGCAGTACTTC. Protein: CASSRTSGGGEQYF.

This chain links TRBV18 with TRBJ2-5; 9 positions agree with TRBD1. CDR1 is KGHSH and CDR2 is LQKENI in the germline V gene. CDR3 length: 17 amino acids. The J segment lost 5 bases and the V segment lost 2 bases, leaving 12 bases of the junction unmatched. In DNA, the CDR3 is TGTGCCAGCTCACCAGGGGGACAGGGTGAGAGGGTCGAGACCCAGTACTTC. This encodes CASSPGGQGERVETQYF.

This clone has more than one count but fewer than ten. This chain links TRBV7-9 with TRBJ1-5, with D uncertain. V lost 1 base and J lost 6, with 7 bases in between. CDR1 and CDR2 (germline): SEHNR, FQNEAQ (reference sequence). The CDR3 sequence is 13 residues long. CDR3 sequence: CASSLGESQPQHF. The CDR3 DNA reads TGTGCCAGCAGCTTAGGTGAGAGTCAGCCCCAGCATTTT. Supplemented by reference TRBV7-9 and TRBJ1-5, the full variable domain reads DTGVSQNPRHKITKRGQNVTFRCDPISEHNRLYWYRQTLGQGPEFLTYFQNEAQLEKSRLLSDRFSAERPKGSFSTLEIQRTEQGDSAMYLCASSLGESQPQHFGDGTRLSIL.

In DNA form, the CDR3 reads TGTGCCAGCAGAGCGCGGGGAGGGGGAAGCATGGGCACTGAAGCTTTCTTT. This encodes CASRARGGGSMGTEAFF. The rearrangement links TRBV27 to TRBJ1-1, with D perhaps TRBD1 (6 bases). V was pared by 6 bases and J by 4 bases, with 24 bases between. Germline V gene data show CDR1 as MNHEY and CDR2 as SMNVEV (reference sequence). There are 17 residues in the CDR3.

CDR3 sequence: CAISESEGQLIPANTGELFF. As DNA, the CDR3 is TGTGCCATCAGTGAGTCGGAAGGACAGCTAATTCCCGCGAACACCGGGGAGCTGTTTTTT. The V and J genes are TRBV10-3 and TRBJ2-2; a possible D gene is TRBD1 (6 bases). The CDR3 has 20 amino acids. Germline V gene lookup returns CDR1 ENHRY and CDR2 SYGVKD. With 0 bases removed from V and 0 bases from J, the gap between germline ends came to 20 bases.

The chain couples TRBV4-1 to TRBJ1-5; 8 nucleotides align to TRBD1. CDR1 is MGHRA and CDR2 is YSYEKL in the germline V gene. The CDR3 has 15 residues. The V gene end was trimmed by 0 bases and the J gene end by 4 bases; junction bases not matched to a gene: 2. The CDR3: CASSQETGDNQPQHF. For the CDR3, the DNA is TGCGCCAGCAGCCAAGAGACAGGGGATAATCAGCCCCAGCATTTT.

This clone was observed a few times. This chain connects TRBV7-2 to TRBJ2-3; D is perhaps TRBD2 (5 bases). CDR1 and CDR2 from the germline V gene are SGHTA and FQGNSA. CDR3 length: 15 amino acids. V was clipped by 5 bases and J by 0 bases, with 12 bases between them. CDR3 region: CASSPDYTSTDTQYF. The CDR3 DNA follows: TGTGCCAGCAGCCCTGACTACACTAGCACAGATACGCAGTATTTT.

This clone was found a few times. Here the CDR3 DNA reads TGTGCCAGCAGTGAAGCGCTGTACGCGACAGCCTCTGGGGCCAACGTCCTGACTTTC. Amino acid sequence: CASSEALYATASGANVLTF. The chain joins TRBV6-1 to TRBJ2-6; D is perhaps TRBD1 (5 bases). CDR1 and CDR2 (germline): MNHNS, SASEGT. The V gene lost 0 bases and the J gene lost 0 bases, with 15 bases spanning the gap. The CDR3 loop spans 19 amino acids.

In this sample, this clone turned up a few times. This chain uses TRBV3-1 (or the pseudogene TRBV3-2) with TRBJ1-4; TRBD1 matches 8 bases. The CDR3 spans 15 residues. Trimming cost V 4 bases and J 7 bases; bases outside gene matches: 8. Germline CDR1 LGHDT, CDR2 YNNKEL (reference sequence). CDR3 sequence (DNA): TGTGCCAGCAGCCCAAGGGTACAGGGGGGTGAAAAACTGTTTTTT. Residues: CASSPRVQGGEKLFF.

The gene calls are TRBV7-2 and TRBJ1-2, with 7 bases matching TRBD1. The ends lost 5 bases at V and 5 bases at J; junction bases unmatched: 11. CDR3 length: 15 amino acids. CDR1 is SGHTA and CDR2 is FQGNSA in the germline V gene. CDR3 nucleotide sequence: TGTGCCAGCAGCATAGTGGGACAGCCTCAATATGGCTACACCTTC. Translating gives CASSIVGQPQYGYTF.

This chain joins TRBV7-9 and TRBJ2-2; the D is unclear. The V and J ends lost 5 bases and 5 bases respectively, with 6 bases between them. The CDR3 is made up of 12 amino acids. In germline, CDR1 is SEHNR, CDR2 FQNEAQ (reference sequence). CDR3 nucleotides: TGTGCCAGCAGCCCCGGGACCGGGGAGCTGTTTTTT. Protein product: CASSPGTGELFF.

The CDR3 reads CASSRGGAGNQPQHF. CDR3 sequence (DNA): TGTGCCAGCAGCCGCGGGGGGGCCGGCAATCAGCCCCAGCATTTT. The V call is TRBV7-9, the J call TRBJ1-5; D is possibly TRBD1 (6 bases). V shed 5 bases and J shed 2 bases, with 13 bases lying between them. The CDR3 has 15 amino acids. Germline V lookup: CDR1 SEHNR, CDR2 FQNEAQ (reference sequence).

V usage is TRBV27 and J usage is TRBJ2-7; TRBD1 agrees at 10 bases. V gave up 8 bases and J gave up 4 bases; unmatched junction bases: 2. Germline lookup yields CDR1 MNHEY and CDR2 SMNVEV (reference sequence). This CDR3 has 12 amino acids. The CDR3 nucleotides are TGTGCCAGCCGGGGACAGGGGTACGAGCAGTACTTC. Its protein product is CASRGQGYEQYF.

J is TRBJ2-5 and V is TRBV9; D gene unclear. Germline values: CDR1 SGDLS, CDR2 YYNGEE. This CDR3 has 15 residues. The V and J ends lost 0 bases and 4 bases respectively, with 13 bases between them. The CDR3 here is CASSVGVGERETQYF. CDR3 in DNA: TGTGCCAGCAGCGTAGGCGTCGGTGAGAGAGAGACCCAGTACTTC.